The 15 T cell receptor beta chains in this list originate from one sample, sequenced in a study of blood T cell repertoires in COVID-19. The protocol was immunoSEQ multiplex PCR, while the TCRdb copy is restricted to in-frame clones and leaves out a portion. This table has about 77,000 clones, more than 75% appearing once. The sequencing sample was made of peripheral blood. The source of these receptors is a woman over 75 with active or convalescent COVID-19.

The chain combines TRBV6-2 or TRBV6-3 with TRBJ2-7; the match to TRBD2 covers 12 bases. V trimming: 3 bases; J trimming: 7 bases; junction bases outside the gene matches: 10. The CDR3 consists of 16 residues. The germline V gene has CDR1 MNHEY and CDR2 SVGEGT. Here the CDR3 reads CASSYGLAGFPWEQYF. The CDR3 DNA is TGTGCCAGCAGTTATGGACTAGCGGGGTTCCCCTGGGAGCAGTACTTC.

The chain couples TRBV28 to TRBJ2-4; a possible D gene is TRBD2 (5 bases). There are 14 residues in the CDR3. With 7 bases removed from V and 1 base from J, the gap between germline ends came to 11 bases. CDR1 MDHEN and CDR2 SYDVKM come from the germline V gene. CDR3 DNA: TGTGCCAGCACCCGGGGTCGGGCCAAAAACATTCAGTACTTC. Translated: CASTRGRAKNIQYF.

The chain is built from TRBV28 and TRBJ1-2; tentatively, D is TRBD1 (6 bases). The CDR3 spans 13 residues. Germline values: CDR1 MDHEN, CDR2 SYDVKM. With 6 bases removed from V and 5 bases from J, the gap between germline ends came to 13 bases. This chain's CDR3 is CASRPTGLYGYTF. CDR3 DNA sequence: TGTGCCAGCAGACCTACAGGGTTATATGGCTACACCTTC.

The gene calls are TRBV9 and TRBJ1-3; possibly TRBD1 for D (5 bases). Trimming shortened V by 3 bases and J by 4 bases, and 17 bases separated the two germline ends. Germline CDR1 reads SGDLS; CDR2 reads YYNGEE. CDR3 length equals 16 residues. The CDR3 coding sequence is TGTGCCAGCAGCGACGACCCAAGGGGTCGGGGAAACACCATATATTTT. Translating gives CASSDDPRGRGNTIYF. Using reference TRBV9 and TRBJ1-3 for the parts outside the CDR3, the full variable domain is DSGVTQTPKHLITATGQRVTLRCSPRSGDLSVYWYQQSLDQGLQFLIQYYNGEERAKGNILERFSAQQFPDLHSELNLSSLELGDSALYFCASSDDPRGRGNTIYFGEGSWLTVV.

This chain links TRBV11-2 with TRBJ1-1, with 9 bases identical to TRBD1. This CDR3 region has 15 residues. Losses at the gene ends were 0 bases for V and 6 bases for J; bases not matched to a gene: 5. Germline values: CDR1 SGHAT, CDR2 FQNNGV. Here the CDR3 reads CASSLDVQGAPEAFF. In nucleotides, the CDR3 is TGTGCCAGCAGCTTAGATGTACAGGGGGCTCCTGAAGCTTTCTTT.

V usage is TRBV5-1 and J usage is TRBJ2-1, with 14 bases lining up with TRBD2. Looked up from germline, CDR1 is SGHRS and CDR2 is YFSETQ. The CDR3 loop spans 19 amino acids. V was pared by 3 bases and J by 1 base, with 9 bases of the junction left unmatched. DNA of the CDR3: TGCGCCAGCAGCTGGCCCGGACTAGCGGGGGGCCTTTCCTACAATGAGCAGTTCTTC. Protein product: CASSWPGLAGGLSYNEQFF.

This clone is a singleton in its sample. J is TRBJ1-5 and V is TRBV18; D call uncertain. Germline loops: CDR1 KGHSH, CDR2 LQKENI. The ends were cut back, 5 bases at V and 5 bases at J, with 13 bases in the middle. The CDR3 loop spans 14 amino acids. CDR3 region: CASSIGNRDQPQHF. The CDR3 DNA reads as TGTGCCAGCTCAATCGGCAATCGGGATCAGCCCCAGCATTTT.

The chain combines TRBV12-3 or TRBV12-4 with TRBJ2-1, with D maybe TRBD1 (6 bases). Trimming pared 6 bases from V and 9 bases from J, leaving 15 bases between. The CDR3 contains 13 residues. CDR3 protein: CASRPQGTTEQFF. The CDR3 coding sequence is TGTGCCAGCAGACCACAGGGTACGACTGAGCAGTTCTTC.

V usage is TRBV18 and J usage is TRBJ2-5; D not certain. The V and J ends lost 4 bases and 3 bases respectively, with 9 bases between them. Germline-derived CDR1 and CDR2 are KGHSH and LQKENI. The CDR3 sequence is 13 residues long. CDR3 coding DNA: TGTGCCAGCTCACTCGTCCGTGAAGAGACCCAGTACTTC. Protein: CASSLVREETQYF.

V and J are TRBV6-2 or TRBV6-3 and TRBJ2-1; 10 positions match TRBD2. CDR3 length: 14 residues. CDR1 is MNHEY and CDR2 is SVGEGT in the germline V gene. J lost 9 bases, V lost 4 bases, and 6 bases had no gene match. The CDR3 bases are TGTGCCAGCAGTTCAGCGGGGGGGCCGATTGAGCAGTTCTTC. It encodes CASSSAGGPIEQFF.

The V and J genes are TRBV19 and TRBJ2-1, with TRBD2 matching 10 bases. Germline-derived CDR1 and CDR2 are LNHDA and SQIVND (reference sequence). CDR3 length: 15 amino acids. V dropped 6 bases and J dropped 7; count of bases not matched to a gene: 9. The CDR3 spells CASSPLAGANNEQFF. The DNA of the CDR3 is TGTGCCAGTAGCCCCCTAGCGGGGGCCAATAATGAGCAGTTCTTC.

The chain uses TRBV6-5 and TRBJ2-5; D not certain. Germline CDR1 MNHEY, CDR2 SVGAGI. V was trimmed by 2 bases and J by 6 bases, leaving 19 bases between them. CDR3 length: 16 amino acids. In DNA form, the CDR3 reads TGTGCCAGCAGTTACAACCCCAAGACATCCGAGAAGACCCAGTACTTC. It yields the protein CASSYNPKTSEKTQYF.

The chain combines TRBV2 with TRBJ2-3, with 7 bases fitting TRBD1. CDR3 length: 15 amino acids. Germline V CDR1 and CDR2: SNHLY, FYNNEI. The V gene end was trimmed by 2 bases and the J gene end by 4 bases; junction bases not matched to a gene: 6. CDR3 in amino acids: CASSEMAGGADTQYF. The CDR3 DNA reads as TGTGCCAGCAGTGAAATGGCAGGGGGAGCAGATACGCAGTATTTT.

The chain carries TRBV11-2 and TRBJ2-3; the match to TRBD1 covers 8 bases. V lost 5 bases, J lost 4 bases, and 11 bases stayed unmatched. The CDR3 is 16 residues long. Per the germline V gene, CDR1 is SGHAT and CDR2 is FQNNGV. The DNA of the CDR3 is TGTGCCAGCAGCCCAGGACAGGGTTTAGAGCCAGATACGCAGTATTTT. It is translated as CASSPGQGLEPDTQYF.

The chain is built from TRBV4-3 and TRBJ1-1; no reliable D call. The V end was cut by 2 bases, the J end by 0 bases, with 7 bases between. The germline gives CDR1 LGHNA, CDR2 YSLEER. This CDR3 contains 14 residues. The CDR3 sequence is CASSQKSVNTEAFF. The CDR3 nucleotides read TGCGCCAGCAGCCAAAAGTCGGTGAACACTGAAGCTTTCTTT.